The present T cell receptor beta chain was sequenced within a study of T-cell memory formation after mild COVID-19. Germline assignment: CDR1 MNHEY and CDR2 SVGAGI. This CDR3 has 14 amino acids. The junction had 8 bases not matched to a gene; V was cut back by 3 bases and J by 7 bases. MiXCR, run by TCRdb on the 5' RACE reads, gives a single entry per CDR3 protein. The sample has about 190,000 distinct CDR3 sequences; around 25% are singletons. The receptor comes from an adult woman who had mild COVID-19 (a few samples of this study predate the infection). Cell type and time point are not known. Sequencing input: PBMCs or a T cell subset sorted from them (not recorded which). V usage is TRBV6-5 and J usage is TRBJ2-7; TRBD2 matches 8 bases. DNA for the CDR3: TGTGCCAGCAGTTATGGCGGGGGGCGGTGGGAGCAGTACTTC. Amino acid sequence: CASSYGGGRWEQYF.